Sequencing of this T cell receptor (beta chain) was carried out in a study of OX40 agonist ivuxolimab in advanced cancers. With regard to the full study: The costimulatory receptor OX40 (CD134) was targeted by ivuxolimab, a fully human IgG2 agonistic monoclonal antibody. Intravenous ivuxolimab was administered to patients every 2 weeks at six dose levels: 0.01, 0.1, 0.3, 1.5, 3 and 10 mg/kg. Of the approximately 50 dose-escalation patients, hepatocellular carcinoma was present in around 20, melanoma in about 15, renal cell carcinoma in 9 and head and neck cancer in 9. In the dose-escalation cohort, roughly 82% of patients were male, and the mean age was around 65 years with a range of about 20 to 80. Prior anti-PD-1, anti-PD-L1 or anti-CTLA-4 therapy was permitted, and about two fifths of dose-escalation patients had received checkpoint inhibitors. Partial responses occurred in three dose-escalation patients: two with cutaneous melanoma and one with hepatocellular carcinoma. The purpose of peripheral TCRbeta sequencing was to test whether ivuxolimab changed TCR sequence diversity and led to clonal T-cell expansion. The paper covers the monotherapy dose-escalation part of the phase I ivuxolimab trial, which included N = 52 patients.

The full study reports these points: Antigen specificity was not determined for the clonally expanded peripheral T cells. Low levels of normalized T-cell clonal expansion were also shown by some nonresponding patients. At doses from 0.1 to 3.0 mg/kg, clonal expansion was seen in both CD4+ and CD8+ blood T cells between baseline and week 6. After ivuxolimab, expanded clones were on average more numerous among CD8+ T cells than among CD4+ T cells. Partial responders in the 0.1-3.0 mg/kg groups had among the lowest normalized peripheral clonal expansion, especially among CD8+ T cells.

The trial excluded patients who had a history of autoimmune disease or were on systemic immunosuppression. Peripheral blood for TCR sequencing was drawn from every dose cohort at baseline, at cycle 4 day 1 and at cycle 7 day 1. The samples were drawn from a first-in-human, open-label, multicenter phase I dose-escalation trial of ivuxolimab. The trial enrolled adults with locally advanced or metastatic head and neck squamous cell, hepatocellular, melanoma or renal cell carcinoma. Before TCR sequencing, CD4+ T cells and CD8+ T cells from peripheral blood were sorted into separate populations. To sequence the TCRbeta CDR3 region, genomic DNA was isolated from the sorted cells. The immunoSEQ Assay was used for sequencing of TCRbeta CDR3 regions. The table comes from immuneACCESS by way of TCRdb, which keeps in-frame sequences with V and J called. Part of the clones is missing from these tables; in studies checked, under half for an unresolved V gene and the rest for unknown reasons. The sample table lists tens of thousands of clones, about 80% of them with a count of one. The ten largest account for about 20% of the sample.

CDR1 is given as MGHRA and CDR2 as YSYEKL, both from the germline V gene. The CDR3 numbers 17 residues from cysteine through phenylalanine. Only the CDR3 part of the read is kept: 51 bases, read in frame from the first base. V and J are truncated by 0 bases and 3 bases respectively, leaving an intervening sequence of 15 bases. This clone has just a few counts. Its antigen has not been determined. There are no base qualities to consult, and no much larger clone falls within one base. Source: CD4+ or CD8+ T cells sorted from blood, taken in a trial of the OX40 agonist ivuxolimab. Recombination linked TRBV4-1 to TRBJ2-4; a tentative D match to TRBD1 spans 6 bases. The TCR was taken from an adult with an advanced solid tumor such as melanoma, head and neck, liver or kidney cancer. CDR3 loop: CASSQDVGTQNKNIQYF. The sequence in DNA is TGCGCCAGCAGCCAAGATGTTGGGACACAGAACAAAAACATTCAGTACTTC.